This T cell receptor beta chain was recovered during a study of regulatory and conventional T cells in RAG deficiency. V was cut by 2 bases and J by 3 bases, with 11 bases left in between. The germline gives CDR1 PRHDT, CDR2 FYEKMQ (reference sequence). This CDR3 region has 14 residues. Sequenced by immunoSEQ multiplex PCR; TCRdb stores in-frame clones only, minus some. In the table there are around 30,000 clones, about 90% of which are singletons. The same data also went into a second study, on regulatory T cells. As that report states: The primer mix had 52 TRBV and 13 TRBJ primers. In patients, unique TRB V-J pairs were restricted and V/J usage skewed, especially in Tregs.

This chain links TRBV13 with TRBJ2-7; the D gene is possibly TRBD2 (5 bases). The sequencing input was CD8+ T cells sorted from blood. The sequence came from a human donor in good health. Written as DNA, the CDR3 is TGTGCCAGCAGCTTAAGGGAGATCTACTACGAGCAGTACTTC. This gives the protein CASSLREIYYEQYF. Supplemented by reference TRBV13 and TRBJ2-7, the full variable domain reads AAGVIQSPRHLIKEKRETATLKCYPIPRHDTVYWYQQGPGQDPQFLISFYEKMQSDKGSIPDRFSAQQFSDYHSELNMSSLELGDSALYFCASSLREIYYEQYFGPGTRLTVT.